These 31 T cell receptor beta chains came from one sample sequenced in a study of T cell changes during pregnancy in multiple sclerosis. Using immunoSEQ multiplex PCR, the repertoire was profiled, and TCRdb retains in-frame clones only, with some absent. Of 95,000 to 100,000 clones listed, about nine tenths were seen once; the top ten hold around 3.2%. The sample here was peripheral blood, taken in the second trimester of pregnancy. The receptors here all came from a female donor with multiple sclerosis, enrolled in a pregnancy study.

The chain joins TRBV6-1 to TRBJ1-2, with 7 bases that match TRBD1. The CDR3 length is 14 residues. The germline CDR1 and CDR2 sequences are MNHNS and SASEGT. Trimming removed 1 base from V and 4 bases from J; junction bases left unmatched: 3. The CDR3 is CASSEDRGVYGYTF. DNA for the CDR3: TGTGCCAGCAGTGAAGACAGGGGAGTCTATGGCTACACCTTC.

V gene TRBV7-2 combines with J gene TRBJ2-3, with TRBD2 matching over 7 bases. Germline V lookup: CDR1 SGHTA, CDR2 FQGNSA. The CDR3 has 15 amino acids. V shed 3 bases and J 3 bases; nucleotides not matched to a gene: 6. The CDR3 DNA reads as TGTGCCAGCAGCTTCTTTTGGGGGGGGACAGATACGCAGTATTTT. Amino acids: CASSFFWGGTDTQYF. Together with reference TRBV7-2 and TRBJ2-3, the CDR3 gives the full variable domain: GAGVSQSPSNKVTEKGKDVELRCDPISGHTALYWYRQSLGQGLEFLIYFQGNSAPDKSGLPSDRFSAERTGGSVSTLTIQRTQQEDSAVYLCASSFFWGGTDTQYFGPGTRLTVL.

The rearrangement links TRBV7-9 to TRBJ2-1; D is unresolved. CDR1 SEHNR and CDR2 FQNEAQ come from the germline V gene (reference sequence). The germline V and J ends were trimmed by 2 bases and 6 bases, with 11 bases remaining between them. The CDR3 totals 14 residues. The CDR3 sequence: CASSLPPPSNEQFF. In nucleotides, the CDR3 is TGTGCCAGCAGCTTACCACCCCCTAGCAATGAGCAGTTCTTC.

The chain combines TRBV9 with TRBJ1-5, with 9 nucleotides matching TRBD1. Germline V CDR1 and CDR2: SGDLS, YYNGEE. J was trimmed by 1 base and V by 7 bases; bases with no gene match: 12. CDR3 length equals 17 residues. In DNA, the CDR3 is TGTGCCAGCCGACCCGGGACAGGGAAAGTCAGCAATCAGCCCCAGCATTTT. It translates to CASRPGTGKVSNQPQHF.

The genes are TRBV7-2 and TRBJ2-7; TRBD2 matches at 8 bases. V was pared by 8 bases and J by 4 bases, with 7 bases of the junction left unmatched. The CDR3 sequence is 13 residues long. Germline CDR1 reads SGHTA; CDR2 reads FQGNSA. The CDR3 region is CASGASGFYEQYF. Here the CDR3 DNA reads TGTGCCAGCGGGGCTAGCGGGTTTTACGAGCAGTACTTC.

This sequence joins TRBV9 and TRBJ1-1, with a tentative D call TRBD1 (5 bases). The V end lost 3 bases, the J end lost 4 bases, and 13 bases lay between the germline ends. The CDR3 extends over 14 amino acids. Germline V gene sequence: CDR1 SGDLS, CDR2 YYNGEE. In nucleotides, the CDR3 is TGTGCCAGCAGCGCAACGGGGGGAGGCACTGAAGCTTTCTTT. Encoded protein: CASSATGGGTEAFF.

The rearrangement links TRBV7-9 to TRBJ1-1; D may be TRBD1 (6 bases). V lost 5 bases and J 2 bases, leaving 12 bases between the germline ends. The CDR3 covers 14 residues. Germline CDR1 and CDR2: SEHNR and FQNEAQ (reference sequence). The CDR3 coding sequence is TGTGCCAGCAGCCACTACAGGGAAAACACTGAAGCTTTCTTT. Its protein is CASSHYRENTEAFF.

This clone occurred once. The V call is TRBV9, the J call TRBJ2-7, with D perhaps matching TRBD1 (5 bases). Trimming took off 3 bases at V and 2 bases at J, with 12 bases between the two ends. Germline CDR1 reads SGDLS; CDR2 reads YYNGEE. The CDR3 totals 14 residues. CDR3 sequence reads: CASSEGSSPYEQYF. In nucleotides, the CDR3 is TGTGCCAGCAGCGAGGGGTCATCGCCCTACGAGCAGTACTTC.

This sequence joins TRBV11-3 and TRBJ1-1; 11 nucleotides match TRBD1. Germline V gives CDR1 SGHNT, CDR2 YENEEA. The J segment lost 5 bases and the V segment lost 1 base, leaving 6 bases of the junction unmatched. CDR3 length: 16 amino acids. CDR3 coding DNA: TGTGCCAGCAGCTTAGGTTTTGGGGACAGGGGGACTGAAGCTTTCTTT. It is translated as CASSLGFGDRGTEAFF. Supplemented by reference TRBV11-3 and TRBJ1-1, the full variable domain reads EAGVVQSPRYKIIEKKQPVAFWCNPISGHNTLYWYLQNLGQGPELLIRYENEEAVDDSQLPKDRFSAERLKGVDSTLKIQPAELGDSAVYLCASSLGFGDRGTEAFFGQGTRLTVV.

This chain connects TRBV6-5 to TRBJ2-3; 9 bases match TRBD2. Germline CDR1 reads MNHEY; CDR2 reads SVGAGI. The V segment lost 0 bases and the J segment 5 bases; nucleotides outside the gene matches: 6. The CDR3 extends over 16 amino acids. CDR3 in amino acids: CASSYSASGIGDTQYF. CDR3 in DNA: TGTGCCAGCAGTTACTCGGCTAGCGGGATTGGAGATACGCAGTATTTT.

The rearrangement links TRBV9 to TRBJ2-3; TRBD1 agrees at 8 bases. The germline V gene encodes CDR1 SGDLS and CDR2 YYNGEE. The V gene end was trimmed by 3 bases and the J gene end by 4 bases; junction bases not matched to a gene: 4. CDR3 length equals 14 residues. The CDR3 is CASSGQGWADTQYF. DNA of the CDR3: TGTGCCAGCAGCGGACAGGGGTGGGCAGATACGCAGTATTTT.

This clone is labeled as medium-sized. V gene TRBV6-5 combines with J gene TRBJ2-7, with 7 bases matching TRBD1. V lost 10 bases to trimming and J lost 0 bases; unmatched junction nucleotides: 6. Germline V lookup: CDR1 MNHEY, CDR2 SVGAGI. The CDR3 length is 13 residues. In DNA form, the CDR3 reads TGTGCCACTACAACAGGGGACTCCTACGAGCAGTACTTC. Its protein is CATTTGDSYEQYF.

Here the CDR3 DNA reads TGTGCCAGCAGTTTAGAAGGGCGAGCGGGGAGACCCCACGAGCAGTACTTC. As protein: CASSLEGRAGRPHEQYF. The chain joins TRBV28 to TRBJ2-7; 7 bases are shared with TRBD2. Germline CDR1 and CDR2: MDHEN and SYDVKM. This CDR3 contains 17 residues. J was trimmed by 5 bases and V by 2 bases; bases with no gene match: 15.

The rearrangement links TRBV4-1 to TRBJ1-2; 7 bases are a match to TRBD1. Per the germline V gene, CDR1 is MGHRA and CDR2 is YSYEKL. With V trimmed by 5 bases and J by 4 bases, 13 bases remained unmatched. The CDR3 loop spans 16 amino acids. CDR3 DNA: TGCGCCAGCAGCGGGGACAGATTGGCGAAGATCTATGGCTACACCTTC. As protein: CASSGDRLAKIYGYTF.

This sequence joins TRBV6-1 and TRBJ2-1, with 7 bases matching TRBD1. From germline, CDR1 is MNHNS and CDR2 SASEGT. The CDR3 covers 14 residues. After removal of 5 bases from V and 6 bases from J, the junction contained 7 bases not matched to a gene. The CDR3 DNA reads TGTGCCAGCAGTCCTACGGGACAGACCAATGAGCAGTTCTTC. Its translation: CASSPTGQTNEQFF.

The V gene is TRBV11-3, the J gene TRBJ2-1, with 7 bases identical to TRBD2. Germline CDR1 and CDR2: SGHNT and YENEEA. With V trimmed by 1 base and J by 7 bases, 4 bases remained unmatched. There are 14 residues in the CDR3. CDR3 sequence: CASSLASGINEQFF. CDR3 nucleotides: TGTGCCAGCAGCTTAGCCAGCGGGATAAATGAGCAGTTCTTC.

The chain combines TRBV4-2 with TRBJ2-3, with 8 bases aligning to TRBD2. CDR1 and CDR2 from the germline V gene are LGHNA and YNFKEQ. The length of the CDR3 is 19 residues. After removal of 0 bases from V and 3 bases from J, the junction contained 14 bases not matched to a gene. CDR3 nucleotides: TGTGCCAGCAGCCAAGATAGTGGGTTTAGCGGGACCCTAACAGATACGCAGTATTTT. Translating gives CASSQDSGFSGTLTDTQYF.

This clone was found a few times. The V and J genes are TRBV4-1 and TRBJ1-1, with TRBD1 as a possible D gene (5 bases). The germline CDR1 and CDR2 sequences are MGHRA and YSYEKL. The CDR3 sequence is 15 residues long. V was pared by 2 bases and J by 2 bases, with 12 bases between. CDR3 coding DNA: TGCGCCAGCAGCCAATCGAAGGGGCTAAACACTGAAGCTTTCTTT. It specifies CASSQSKGLNTEAFF.

The chain carries TRBV5-4 and TRBJ2-6; a weak D match, TRBD1 (6 bases). V was pared by 0 bases and J by 8 bases, with 15 bases between. The CDR3 loop spans 16 amino acids. Germline V CDR1 and CDR2: SGHNT, YYREEE (reference sequence). CDR3 bases: TGTGCCAGCAGCTTGGCCGGCCAGGGGCCCACCAACGTCCTGACTTTC. Translated, it gives CASSLAGQGPTNVLTF.

The chain recombines TRBV5-1 with TRBJ2-1; D is ambiguous. Germline V CDR1 and CDR2: SGHRS, YFSETQ. The CDR3 totals 14 residues. The germline V and J ends were trimmed by 0 bases and 6 bases, with 10 bases remaining between them. The CDR3 DNA reads TGCGCCAGCAGCTTGGAATTTGTGAGCAATGAGCAGTTCTTC. This sequence encodes CASSLEFVSNEQFF.

The chain joins TRBV19 to TRBJ2-7; the D gene is possibly TRBD2 (7 bases). With 1 base removed from V and 1 base from J, the gap between germline ends came to 14 bases. The CDR3 loop spans 16 amino acids. CDR1 is LNHDA, CDR2 SQIVND, per germline (reference sequence). The CDR3 protein is CASSIAGAAGSYEQYF. CDR3 DNA sequence: TGTGCCAGTAGTATAGCGGGGGCAGCGGGATCCTACGAGCAGTACTTC.

This chain connects TRBV4-1 to TRBJ1-4; D is unresolved. Trimming shortened V by 2 bases and J by 3 bases, and 13 bases separated the two germline ends. Per germline, CDR1 MGHRA and CDR2 YSYEKL. The CDR3 is 16 residues long. CDR3 sequence: CASSQPAGRANEKLFF. CDR3 nucleotide sequence: TGCGCCAGCAGCCAACCAGCCGGGCGGGCTAATGAAAAACTGTTTTTT.

The CDR3 nucleotides are TGTGCCAGCAGCTTCGGGGGGTTAGGCTACAATGAGCAGTTCTTC. It translates to CASSFGGLGYNEQFF. The chain links TRBV7-9 to TRBJ2-1, with TRBD2 matching over 7 bases. CDR1 and CDR2 from the germline V gene are SEHNR and FQNEAQ (reference sequence). The CDR3 has 15 amino acids. Losses at the gene ends were 3 bases for V and 3 bases for J; bases not matched to a gene: 5.

The chain joins TRBV7-2 to TRBJ1-5, with TRBD1 matching over 7 bases. V was clipped by 3 bases and J by 6 bases; unmatched bases: 2. Germline V lookup: CDR1 SGHTA, CDR2 FQGNSA. The CDR3 covers 13 residues. The CDR3 DNA reads as TGTGCCAGCAGCTTCGACAGGGCTCAGCCCCAGCATTTT. Its protein product is CASSFDRAQPQHF.

The chain links TRBV11-2 to TRBJ1-3, with D uncertain. Germline V gene lookup returns CDR1 SGHAT and CDR2 FQNNGV. The CDR3 runs 16 residues. V was trimmed by 5 bases and J by 0 bases, leaving 14 bases between them. The CDR3 loop is CASSARFGVSGNTIYF. DNA for the CDR3: TGTGCCAGCAGCGCCCGTTTCGGGGTCTCTGGAAACACCATATATTTT.

This chain uses TRBV11-2 with TRBJ2-1; 7 bases match TRBD2. The junction had 5 bases not matched to a gene; V was cut back by 3 bases and J by 3 bases. Germline CDR1 is SGHAT and CDR2 is FQNNGV. The CDR3 has 15 amino acids. The CDR3 sequence is CASSFLAGDYNEQFF. CDR3 nucleotide sequence: TGTGCCAGCAGCTTCCTTGCGGGAGACTACAATGAGCAGTTCTTC. Full variable domain (outside the CDR3, taken from reference TRBV11-2 and TRBJ2-1): EAGVAQSPRYKIIEKRQSVAFWCNPISGHATLYWYQQILGQGPKLLIQFQNNGVVDDSQLPKDRFSAERLKGVDSTLKIQPAKLEDSAVYLCASSFLAGDYNEQFFGPGTRLTVL.

This clone was seen a handful of times. This chain uses TRBV2 with TRBJ2-2; TRBD2 might be the D (6 bases). V lost 3 bases to trimming and J lost 3 bases, with 14 bases between them. This CDR3 contains 16 residues. Germline V gene sequence: CDR1 SNHLY, CDR2 FYNNEI. This CDR3 reads CASSERASDYTGELFF. The DNA of the CDR3 is TGTGCCAGCAGTGAGCGGGCTAGCGACTACACCGGGGAGCTGTTTTTT.

The rearrangement uses TRBV7-2 and TRBJ2-1, with D unresolved. The CDR3 extends over 15 amino acids. V lost 1 base, J lost 0 bases, and 7 bases lay in between. CDR1 and CDR2 (germline): SGHTA, FQGNSA. CDR3 amino acids: CASSLDVSSYNEQFF. The CDR3, as DNA: TGTGCCAGCAGCTTAGATGTCAGCTCCTACAATGAGCAGTTCTTC.

The DNA for the CDR3 is TGTGCCAGCAGTGAAAAACCGGGAGACGGGTCGGATACGCAGTATTTT. It translates to CASSEKPGDGSDTQYF. The chain uses TRBV6-4 and TRBJ2-3; tentatively, D is TRBD2 (6 bases). Germline V lookup: CDR1 MRHNA, CDR2 SNTAGT. The CDR3 covers 16 residues. V was cut by 3 bases and J by 6 bases, with 19 bases left in between.

The chain employs TRBV5-4 and TRBJ2-2; a possible D gene is TRBD2 (6 bases). The V and J ends lost 7 bases and 8 bases respectively, with 18 bases between them. The CDR3 is 14 amino acids. CDR1 and CDR2 (germline): SGHNT, YYREEE (reference sequence). The CDR3 spells CASGQEGGFGELFF. The CDR3 DNA reads as TGTGCCAGCGGACAAGAGGGAGGATTTGGGGAGCTGTTTTTT.

The J gene is TRBJ1-2, the V gene TRBV28, with D tentatively TRBD1 (6 bases). The CDR3 sequence is 11 residues long. In germline, CDR1 is MDHEN, CDR2 SYDVKM. V lost 5 bases and J 7 bases, leaving 8 bases between the germline ends. The CDR3 is CASSQGFGYTF. CDR3 DNA: TGTGCCAGCAGTCAGGGGTTTGGCTACACCTTC.